Below are 22 T cell receptor beta chains sequenced from a single sample in a study of CD8+ T cells in alopecia areata. In each case, RNA was isolated and then reverse transcribed into cDNA as the sequencing template. The repertoire was sequenced with immunoSEQ multiplex PCR; TCRdb's copy has only in-frame clones and lacks some. Found here are 150,000 or so clones, about three fifths of them singletons; the top ten hold 4.8%. Material: CD4+ T cells sorted from blood. The receptors come from a human donor in good health.

This clone was counted only a few times. This sequence joins TRBV7-2 and TRBJ1-2; no reliable D call. Germline V gene data show CDR1 as SGHTA and CDR2 as FQGNSA. This CDR3 has 11 amino acids. V shed 2 bases and J shed 8 bases, with 6 bases lying between them. CDR3 region: CASSLLRGYTF. CDR3 in DNA: TGTGCCAGCAGCTTACTTCGGGGCTACACCTTC.

The genes are TRBV30 and TRBJ2-5; possible D gene TRBD2, 6 bases. Deletions cut 0 bases from V and 7 bases from J, with 9 bases between. The CDR3 totals 12 residues. Germline V lookup: CDR1 GTSNPN, CDR2 SVGIG (reference sequence). CDR3: CAWSVLGGTQYF. CDR3 nucleotide sequence: TGTGCCTGGAGTGTCTTGGGGGGGACCCAGTACTTC.

Comments on this clone: The same CDR3 arises from other DNA sequences in this sample as well. This chain links TRBV5-1 with TRBJ2-7; TRBD1 matches at 11 bases. CDR1 and CDR2 from the germline V gene are SGHRS and YFSETQ. The CDR3 length is 14 residues. V lost 2 bases, J lost 4 bases, and 2 bases stayed unmatched. Written as DNA, the CDR3 is TGCGCCAGCAGCTTTGGGACAGGGGGATACGAGCAGTACTTC. Translated, it gives CASSFGTGGYEQYF.

The rearrangement joins TRBV7-9 to TRBJ2-6; no reliable D call. Per the germline V gene, CDR1 is SEHNR and CDR2 is FQNEAQ (reference sequence). This CDR3 contains 18 residues. V lost 4 bases to trimming and J lost 1 base, with 17 bases between them. The CDR3 coding sequence is TGTGCCAGCAGCTCGGGCCCTAGGGCGGCTTCTGGGGCCAACGTCCTGACTTTC. Its translation is CASSSGPRAASGANVLTF.

The gene calls are TRBV18 and TRBJ2-5, with a weak D call TRBD1 (6 bases). The CDR3 spans 16 residues. Looked up from germline, CDR1 is KGHSH and CDR2 is LQKENI. V gave up 2 bases and J gave up 10 bases, with 23 bases separating them. The CDR3 spells CASSPATGPLKGDQYF. The CDR3 DNA sequence: TGTGCCAGCTCACCAGCGACGGGGCCACTGAAGGGGGACCAGTACTTC.

Worth noting for this clone: The same CDR3 arises from other DNA sequences in this sample as well. This chain joins TRBV30 and TRBJ2-7; possibly TRBD2 for D (6 bases). The V end was cut by 3 bases, the J end by 0 bases, with 6 bases between. The CDR3 has 12 residues. Germline loops: CDR1 GTSNPN, CDR2 SVGIG (reference sequence). CDR3 residues: CAWRAGSYEQYF. The CDR3 DNA follows: TGTGCCTGGAGAGCGGGCTCCTACGAGCAGTACTTC.

In this sample, this clone turned up once. This rearrangement joins TRBV9 to TRBJ2-2; 8 bases are a match to TRBD1. The CDR3 is made up of 16 amino acids. Germline-derived CDR1 and CDR2 are SGDLS and YYNGEE. V trimming: 6 bases; J trimming: 2 bases; junction bases outside the gene matches: 9. The CDR3 nucleotides are TGTGCCAGCAACCCCGTAGGACAGGGCAACACCGGGGAGCTGTTTTTT. Translation: CASNPVGQGNTGELFF.

Only one count was recorded for this clone. The V and J genes are TRBV11-3 and TRBJ2-6; D not certain. The germline gives CDR1 SGHNT, CDR2 YENEEA. The CDR3 extends over 18 amino acids. Trimming removed 5 bases at V and 5 bases at J, with 22 bases between. The CDR3 here is CASSMRHDRQSRANVLTF. For the CDR3, the DNA is TGTGCCAGCAGCATGAGACACGATCGACAAAGTCGGGCCAACGTCCTGACTTTC.

This chain uses TRBV5-1 with TRBJ2-7, with 15 bases aligning to TRBD2. J gave up 0 bases and V 1 base, and 14 bases lay outside the gene matches. This CDR3 is 21 amino acids long. Germline CDR1 is SGHRS and CDR2 is YFSETQ. The CDR3, as DNA: TGCGCCAGCAGCTTGCCCACCCACCCGGGACTAGCGGGAGGCGACTCCTACGAGCAGTACTTC. This translates into CASSLPTHPGLAGGDSYEQYF.

The DNA of the CDR3 is TGTGCCAGCAGCCTGCGGACCACACAAGAGACCCAGTACTTC. This translates into CASSLRTTQETQYF. The chain couples TRBV5-4 to TRBJ2-5; the D is unclear. V was cut by 4 bases and J by 2 bases, with 12 bases left in between. Germline V gives CDR1 SGHNT, CDR2 YYREEE (reference sequence). CDR3 length: 14 amino acids.

J is TRBJ2-7 and V is TRBV27; TRBD1 matches 7 bases. There are 15 residues in the CDR3. V gave up 0 bases and J gave up 5 bases; unmatched junction bases: 7. The germline gives CDR1 MNHEY, CDR2 SMNVEV (reference sequence). In DNA, the CDR3 is TGTGCCAGCAGTTTATCGTCTAACAGGGGAGACGAGCAGTACTTC. It encodes CASSLSSNRGDEQYF.

The chain has TRBV5-6 and TRBJ1-1; tentatively, D is TRBD1 (5 bases). Germline loops: CDR1 SGHDT, CDR2 YYEEEE. CDR3 length equals 16 residues. The V end lost 3 bases, the J end lost 5 bases, and 20 bases lay between the germline ends. The CDR3 spells CASSYRVLTAKTEAFF. For the CDR3, the DNA is TGTGCCAGCAGCTACCGGGTCCTGACAGCGAAGACTGAAGCTTTCTTT.

V gene TRBV30 combines with J gene TRBJ1-4; D may be TRBD1 (6 bases). Trimming cost V 3 bases and J 8 bases, with 10 bases left between them. Germline V gene data show CDR1 as GTSNPN and CDR2 as SVGIG (reference sequence). The CDR3 extends over 12 amino acids. CDR3: CAWRGGGEKLFF. Here the CDR3 DNA reads TGTGCCTGGAGAGGGGGTGGAGAAAAACTGTTTTTT.

The chain has TRBV5-1 and TRBJ2-5; the D gene is possibly TRBD2 (6 bases). The ends were cut back, 0 bases at V and 1 base at J, with 10 bases in the middle. CDR1 SGHRS and CDR2 YFSETQ come from the germline V gene. This CDR3 has 15 amino acids. CDR3 residues: CASSLDGSPQETQYF. Written as DNA, the CDR3 is TGCGCCAGCAGCTTGGACGGGAGTCCCCAAGAGACCCAGTACTTC.

The chain employs TRBV2 and TRBJ2-7; 9 bases map to TRBD1. After removal of 8 bases from V and 4 bases from J, the junction contained 6 bases not matched to a gene. From germline, CDR1 is SNHLY and CDR2 FYNNEI. The CDR3 contains 13 residues. CDR3 region: CASCRDRAYEQYF. Here the CDR3 DNA reads TGTGCCAGCTGCCGGGACAGGGCTTACGAGCAGTACTTC.

This chain connects TRBV29-1 to TRBJ2-7, with 7 bases lining up with TRBD1. The V segment lost 0 bases and the J segment 4 bases; nucleotides outside the gene matches: 9. The CDR3 consists of 15 residues. CDR1 and CDR2 from the germline V gene are SQVTM and ANQGSEA. The CDR3 region has the DNA TGCAGCGTTGAAGATTCCGGGGAGACAGGGTACGAGCAGTACTTC. As protein: CSVEDSGETGYEQYF.

The chain couples TRBV4-2 to TRBJ1-5; no reliable D call. The CDR3 is 13 residues long. Germline-derived CDR1 and CDR2 are LGHNA and YNFKEQ. V was trimmed by 0 bases and J by 6 bases, leaving 6 bases between them. CDR3 amino acids: CASSQDRTQPQHF. CDR3 nucleotide sequence: TGTGCCAGCAGCCAAGATCGAACTCAGCCCCAGCATTTT.

This chain connects TRBV19 to TRBJ1-1, with 10 positions matching TRBD1. V trimming: 11 bases; J trimming: 0 bases; junction bases outside the gene matches: 6. Germline assignment: CDR1 LNHDA and CDR2 SQIVND (reference sequence). This CDR3 has 14 amino acids. DNA for the CDR3: TGTGCCGCGAGGGGACAGGGGTTGAACACTGAAGCTTTCTTT. Encoded protein: CAARGQGLNTEAFF.

The chain uses TRBV29-1 and TRBJ2-5; 12 bases are a match to TRBD2. Germline CDR1 and CDR2: SQVTM and ANQGSEA. The CDR3 totals 16 residues. The V and J ends lost 4 bases and 4 bases, in that order; junction bases with no gene match: 10. This chain's CDR3 is CSVGLAGVGFRETQYF. The CDR3 coding sequence is TGCAGCGTTGGACTAGCGGGAGTTGGTTTTCGAGAGACCCAGTACTTC. The full variable domain, in which reference TRBV29-1 and TRBJ2-5 provide the parts outside the CDR3, is SAVISQKPSRDICQRGTSLTIQCQVDSQVTMMFWYRQQPGQSLTLIATANQGSEATYESGFVIDKFPISRPNLTFSTLTVSNMSPEDSSIYLCSVGLAGVGFRETQYFGPGTRLLVL.

This chain joins TRBV29-1 and TRBJ2-5; TRBD2 agrees at 9 bases. Germline V gene sequence: CDR1 SQVTM, CDR2 ANQGSEA. This CDR3 spans 14 amino acids. V was clipped by 5 bases and J by 2 bases; unmatched bases: 6. CDR3 sequence reads: CSVRLAGKQETQYF. The CDR3, as DNA: TGCAGCGTTCGGCTAGCGGGGAAGCAAGAGACCCAGTACTTC.

The V call is TRBV2, the J call TRBJ2-3, with 7 bases identical to TRBD1. The V gene end was trimmed by 7 bases and the J gene end by 4 bases; junction bases not matched to a gene: 11. In germline, CDR1 is SNHLY, CDR2 FYNNEI. This CDR3 contains 15 residues. The CDR3 here is CASNEQGLSADTQYF. The CDR3 DNA reads as TGTGCCAGCAACGAACAGGGGCTCAGTGCAGATACGCAGTATTTT.

The J gene is TRBJ1-5, the V gene TRBV4-1, with a weak D call TRBD1 (6 bases). Germline lookup yields CDR1 MGHRA and CDR2 YSYEKL. The V end was cut by 2 bases, the J end by 7 bases, with 15 bases between. CDR3 length: 15 amino acids. Written as DNA, the CDR3 is TGCGCCAGCAGCCAACAGACAGGACGAGGACAGCCCCAGCATTTT. Translated: CASSQQTGRGQPQHF.